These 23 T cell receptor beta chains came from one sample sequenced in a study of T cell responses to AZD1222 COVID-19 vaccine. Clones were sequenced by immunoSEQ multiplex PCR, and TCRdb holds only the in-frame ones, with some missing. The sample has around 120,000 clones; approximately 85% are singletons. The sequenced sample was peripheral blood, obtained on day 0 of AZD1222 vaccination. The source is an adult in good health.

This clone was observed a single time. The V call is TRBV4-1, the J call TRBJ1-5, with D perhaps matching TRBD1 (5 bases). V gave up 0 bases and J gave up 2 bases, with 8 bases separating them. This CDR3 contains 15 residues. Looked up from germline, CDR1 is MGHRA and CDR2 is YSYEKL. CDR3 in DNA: TGCGCCAGCAGCCAAGACAGGGTTGGCAATCAGCCCCAGCATTTT. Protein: CASSQDRVGNQPQHF.

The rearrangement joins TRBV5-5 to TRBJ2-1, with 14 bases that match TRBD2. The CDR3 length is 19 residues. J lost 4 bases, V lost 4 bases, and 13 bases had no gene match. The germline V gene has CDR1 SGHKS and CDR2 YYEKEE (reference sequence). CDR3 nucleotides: TGTGCCAGCAGCGCTCGGACTAGCGGGAGGAACATGGCATACAATGAGCAGTTCTTC. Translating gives CASSARTSGRNMAYNEQFF. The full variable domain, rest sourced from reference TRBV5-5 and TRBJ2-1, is DAGVTQSPTHLIKTRGQQVTLRCSPISGHKSVSWYQQVLGQGPQFIFQYYEKEERGRGNFPDRFSARQFPNYSSELNVNALLLGDSALYLCASSARTSGRNMAYNEQFFGPGTRLTVL.

DNA for the CDR3: TGTGCCAGCAGCCCATGGACCTGGCGGGGCTACACCTTC. It codes for CASSPWTWRGYTF. The genes are TRBV21-1 and TRBJ1-2. TRBV21-1 is a pseudogene segment. The CDR3 sequence is 13 residues long.

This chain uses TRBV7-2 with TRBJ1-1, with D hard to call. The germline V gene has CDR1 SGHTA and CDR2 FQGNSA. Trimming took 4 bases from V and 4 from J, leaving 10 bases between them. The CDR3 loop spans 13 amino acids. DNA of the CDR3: TGTGCCAGCAGCTACGCGAGGGCCACTGAAGCTTTCTTT. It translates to CASSYARATEAFF.

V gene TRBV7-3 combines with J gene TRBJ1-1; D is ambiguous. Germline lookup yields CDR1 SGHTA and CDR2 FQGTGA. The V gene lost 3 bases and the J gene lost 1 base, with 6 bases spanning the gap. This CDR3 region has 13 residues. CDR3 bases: TGTGCCAGCAGCTTGGGAGAGAACACTGAAGCTTTCTTT. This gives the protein CASSLGENTEAFF.

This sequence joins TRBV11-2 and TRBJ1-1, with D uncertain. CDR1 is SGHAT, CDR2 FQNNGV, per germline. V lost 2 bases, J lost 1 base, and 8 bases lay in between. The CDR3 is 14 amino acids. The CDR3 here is CASSLIAGNTEAFF. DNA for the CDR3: TGTGCCAGCAGCTTAATTGCGGGGAACACTGAAGCTTTCTTT. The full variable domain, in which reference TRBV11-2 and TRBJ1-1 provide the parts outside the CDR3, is EAGVAQSPRYKIIEKRQSVAFWCNPISGHATLYWYQQILGQGPKLLIQFQNNGVVDDSQLPKDRFSAERLKGVDSTLKIQPAKLEDSAVYLCASSLIAGNTEAFFGQGTRLTVV.

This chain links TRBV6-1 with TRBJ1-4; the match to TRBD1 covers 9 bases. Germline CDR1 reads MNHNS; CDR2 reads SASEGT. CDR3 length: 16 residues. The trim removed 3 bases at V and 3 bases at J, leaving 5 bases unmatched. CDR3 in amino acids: CASSENRGLSNEKLFF. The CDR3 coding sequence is TGTGCCAGCAGTGAGAACAGGGGGCTCTCTAATGAAAAACTGTTTTTT.

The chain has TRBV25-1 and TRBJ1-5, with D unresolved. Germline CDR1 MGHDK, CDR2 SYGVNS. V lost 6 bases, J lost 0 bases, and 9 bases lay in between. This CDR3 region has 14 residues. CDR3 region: CASSAGDSNQPQHF. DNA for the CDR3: TGTGCCAGCAGCGCCGGCGATAGCAATCAGCCCCAGCATTTT. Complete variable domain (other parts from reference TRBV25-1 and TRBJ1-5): EADIYQTPRYLVIGTGKKITLECSQTMGHDKMYWYQQDPGMELHLIHYSYGVNSTEKGDLSSESTVSRIRTEHFPLTLESARPSHTSQYLCASSAGDSNQPQHFGDGTRLSIL.

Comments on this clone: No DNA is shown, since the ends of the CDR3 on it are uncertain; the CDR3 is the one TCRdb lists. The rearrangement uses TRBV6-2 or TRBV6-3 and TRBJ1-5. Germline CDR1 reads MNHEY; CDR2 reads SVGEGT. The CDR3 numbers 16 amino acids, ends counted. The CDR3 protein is CASSYFGPNSNQPQHF.

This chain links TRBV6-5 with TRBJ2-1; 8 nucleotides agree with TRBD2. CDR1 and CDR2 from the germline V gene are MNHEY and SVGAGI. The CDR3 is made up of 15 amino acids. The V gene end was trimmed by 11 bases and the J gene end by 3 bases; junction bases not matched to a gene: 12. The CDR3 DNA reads TGTGCCGCCGGAATACTAGCGGACCACTACAATGAGCAGTTCTTC. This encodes CAAGILADHYNEQFF.

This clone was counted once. CDR3 in DNA: TGTGCCAGCAGTTACCTTCGGCATAGCTCCTATAATTCACCCCTCCACTTT. This encodes CASSYLRHSSYNSPLHF. The chain employs TRBV6-2 or TRBV6-3 and TRBJ1-6, with unresolved D. CDR1 is MNHEY and CDR2 is SVGEGT in the germline V gene. CDR3 length: 17 amino acids. Trimming removed 2 bases from V and 0 bases from J, with 11 bases in between.

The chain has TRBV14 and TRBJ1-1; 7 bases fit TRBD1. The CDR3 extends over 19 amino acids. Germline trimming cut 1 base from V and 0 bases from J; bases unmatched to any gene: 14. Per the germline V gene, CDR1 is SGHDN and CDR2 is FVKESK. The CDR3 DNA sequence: TGTGCCAGCAGCCAAGCCTCGGGACAGACTTCTTACATGAACACTGAAGCTTTCTTT. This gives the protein CASSQASGQTSYMNTEAFF.

The CDR3 loop reads CATSGVESYGYTF. The CDR3 nucleotides read TGTGCCACCAGTGGGGTCGAGAGCTATGGCTACACCTTC. V usage is TRBV24-1 and J usage is TRBJ1-2; D remains ambiguous. Germline lookup yields CDR1 KGHDR and CDR2 SFDVKD. The CDR3 covers 13 residues. V was cut by 5 bases and J by 4 bases, with 10 bases left in between.

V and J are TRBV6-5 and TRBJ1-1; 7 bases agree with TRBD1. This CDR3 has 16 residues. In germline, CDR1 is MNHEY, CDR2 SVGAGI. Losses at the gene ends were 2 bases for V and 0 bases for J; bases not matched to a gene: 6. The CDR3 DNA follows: TGTGCCAGCAGTTACGAGGGGGCGACAATGAACACTGAAGCTTTCTTT. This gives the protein CASSYEGATMNTEAFF.

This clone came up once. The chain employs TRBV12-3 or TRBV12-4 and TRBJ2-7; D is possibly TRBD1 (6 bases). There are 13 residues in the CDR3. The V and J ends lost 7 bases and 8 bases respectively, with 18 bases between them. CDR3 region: CASKLDIGDKQYF. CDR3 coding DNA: TGTGCCAGCAAATTGGATATTGGGGACAAGCAGTACTTC.

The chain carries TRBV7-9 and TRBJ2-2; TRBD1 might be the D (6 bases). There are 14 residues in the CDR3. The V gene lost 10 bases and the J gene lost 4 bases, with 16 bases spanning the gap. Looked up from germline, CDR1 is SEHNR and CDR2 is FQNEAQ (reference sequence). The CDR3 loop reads CATKETGATGELFF. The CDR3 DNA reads TGTGCCACTAAGGAGACAGGTGCCACCGGGGAGCTGTTTTTT. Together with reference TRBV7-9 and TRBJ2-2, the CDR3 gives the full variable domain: DTGVSQNPRHKITKRGQNVTFRCDPISEHNRLYWYRQTLGQGPEFLTYFQNEAQLEKSRLLSDRFSAERPKGSFSTLEIQRTEQGDSAMYLCATKETGATGELFFGEGSRLTVL.

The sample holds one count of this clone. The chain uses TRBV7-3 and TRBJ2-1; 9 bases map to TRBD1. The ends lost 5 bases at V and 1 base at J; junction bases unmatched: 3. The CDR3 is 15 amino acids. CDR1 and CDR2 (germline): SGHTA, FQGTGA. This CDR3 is CASSTDRGSYNEQFF. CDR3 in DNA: TGTGCCAGCAGCACGGACAGGGGATCCTACAATGAGCAGTTCTTC.

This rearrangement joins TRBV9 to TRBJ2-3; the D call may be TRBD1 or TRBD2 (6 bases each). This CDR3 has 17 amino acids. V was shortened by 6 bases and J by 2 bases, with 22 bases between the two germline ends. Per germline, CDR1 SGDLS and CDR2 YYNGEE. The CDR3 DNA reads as TGTGCCAGCAATCGGGGGCTCCACCACGGTGACACAGATACGCAGTATTTT. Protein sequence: CASNRGLHHGDTDTQYF.

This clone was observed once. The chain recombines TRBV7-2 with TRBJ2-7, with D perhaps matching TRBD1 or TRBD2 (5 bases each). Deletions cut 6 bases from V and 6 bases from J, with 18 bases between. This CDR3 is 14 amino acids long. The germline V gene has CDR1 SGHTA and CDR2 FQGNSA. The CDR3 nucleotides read TGTGCCAGCAGTATGGGGGTGGTGGGGTCCGAGCAGTACTTC. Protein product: CASSMGVVGSEQYF. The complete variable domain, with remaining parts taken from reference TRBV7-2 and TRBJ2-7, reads GAGVSQSPSNKVTEKGKDVELRCDPISGHTALYWYRQSLGQGLEFLIYFQGNSAPDKSGLPSDRFSAERTGGSVSTLTIQRTQQEDSAVYLCASSMGVVGSEQYFGPGTRLTVT.

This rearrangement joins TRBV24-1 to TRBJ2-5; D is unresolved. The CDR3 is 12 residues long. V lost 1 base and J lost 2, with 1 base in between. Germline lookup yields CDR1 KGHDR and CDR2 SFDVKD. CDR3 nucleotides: TGTGCCACCAGTGATTTTCAAGAGACCCAGTACTTC. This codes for CATSDFQETQYF.

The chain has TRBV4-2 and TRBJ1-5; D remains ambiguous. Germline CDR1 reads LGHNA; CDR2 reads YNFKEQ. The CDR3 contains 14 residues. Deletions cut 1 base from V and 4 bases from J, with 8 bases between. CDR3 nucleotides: TGTGCCAGCAGCCAAGGAGACGGAAATCAGCCCCAGCATTTT. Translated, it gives CASSQGDGNQPQHF.

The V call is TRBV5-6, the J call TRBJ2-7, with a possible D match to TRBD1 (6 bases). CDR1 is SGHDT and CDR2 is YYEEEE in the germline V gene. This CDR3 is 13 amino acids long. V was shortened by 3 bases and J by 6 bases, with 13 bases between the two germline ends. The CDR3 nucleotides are TGTGCCAGCAGCTCCTACAGGGTGGGCGAGCAGTACTTC. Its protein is CASSSYRVGEQYF.

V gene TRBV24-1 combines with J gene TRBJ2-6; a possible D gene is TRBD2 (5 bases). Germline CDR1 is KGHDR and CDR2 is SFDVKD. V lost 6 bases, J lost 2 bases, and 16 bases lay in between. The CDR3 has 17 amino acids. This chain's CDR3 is CATSPLEGAPGANVLTF. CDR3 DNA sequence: TGTGCCACCAGTCCACTTGAGGGAGCCCCTGGGGCCAACGTCCTGACTTTC.